This T cell receptor beta chain was captured in a study of T cells after yellow fever vaccination. Each CDR3 protein gets one entry after TCRdb re-called the 5' RACE reads with MiXCR. This table has 600,000 to 750,000 distinct CDR3 sequences, 10% to 15% appearing once. Comment on this clonotype: The antigen is not known.

Whole-study findings and limits: Shared CD4/CD8 clonotypes were a small share, likely from convergent recombination.

The CDR3 spans 13 residues. The germline V gene encodes CDR1 KGHSH and CDR2 LQKENI. V shed 10 bases and J shed 3 bases, with 13 bases lying between them. The sequencing used PBMCs, collected on the day of the yellow fever booster vaccination. The rearrangement joins TRBV18 to TRBJ2-1, with D maybe TRBD2 (6 bases). The TCR comes from a man in his thirties or forties who received the YFV17D yellow fever vaccine. CDR3 DNA: TGTGCCACCGGGGGAGGAATCTACAATGAGCAGTTCTTC. Protein sequence: CATGGGIYNEQFF.